The source of this T cell receptor beta chain is a study of cytomegalovirus exposure and HLA in healthy donors. CDR1 GTSNPN and CDR2 SVGIG come from the germline V gene (reference sequence). The junction had 6 bases not matched to a gene; V was cut back by 2 bases and J by 6 bases. The CDR3 consists of 14 residues. 13 Jbeta primers and 60 Vbeta primers were used for the PCR. This table comes from immunoSEQ multiplex PCR, and its TCRdb copy is limited to in-frame clones, with some not included. This table holds approximately 4,500 clones, 81% found once. Nominal health characterized the donors when sampled, though unrecorded immune exposures were likely.

J is TRBJ2-1 and V is TRBV30; 8 bases fit TRBD2. The source is a woman between 35 and 50 years old in good health and CMV-seropositive. The sequenced sample was PBMCs. The CDR3 is CAWSWTSPINEQFF. DNA for the CDR3: TGTGCCTGGAGTTGGACTAGCCCGATCAATGAGCAGTTCTTC.